The 14 T cell receptor beta chains presented below share a single source sample, sequenced in a study of chemoradiotherapy in HPV16-positive cancers. TCRdb's copy holds only in-frame clones and misses some; the assay was immunoSEQ multiplex PCR. The sample contains 4,500 to 6,000 clones, 76% of which appear only once. Sampling was conducted from a patient who underwent chemoradiotherapy. The source of these receptors is a human donor with HPV-associated anogenital cancer.

This clone has a handful of counts. V is TRBV7-9 and J is TRBJ2-7, with 9 bases identical to TRBD1. V lost 8 bases, J lost 5 bases, and 10 bases stayed unmatched. Germline V gene sequence: CDR1 SEHNR, CDR2 FQNEAQ (reference sequence). This CDR3 contains 14 residues. The CDR3 coding sequence is TGTGCCAGCCGAGGGGACAGGGCCTTTCACGAGCAGTACTTC. This translates into CASRGDRAFHEQYF.

This chain joins TRBV7-2 and TRBJ1-5, with no clear D. V gave up 1 base and J gave up 4 bases, with 8 bases separating them. This CDR3 is built from 14 residues. CDR1 is SGHTA and CDR2 is FQGNSA in the germline V gene. The CDR3 DNA reads as TGTGCCAGCAGCTTAGGCAGATCTAATCAGCCCCAGCATTTT. It encodes CASSLGRSNQPQHF. The variable domain in full, completed from reference TRBV7-2 and TRBJ1-5, reads GAGVSQSPSNKVTEKGKDVELRCDPISGHTALYWYRQSLGQGLEFLIYFQGNSAPDKSGLPSDRFSAERTGGSVSTLTIQRTQQEDSAVYLCASSLGRSNQPQHFGDGTRLSIL.

This clone was observed a few times. The chain is built from TRBV15 and TRBJ1-4; D uncertain. Germline V gives CDR1 LNHNV, CDR2 YYDKDF (reference sequence). V shed 5 bases and J shed 8 bases, with 12 bases lying between them. This CDR3 has 13 residues. The CDR3 region has the DNA TGTGCCACCAGCTCAAACCCGGGGGAAAAACTGTTTTTT. Protein sequence: CATSSNPGEKLFF.

This chain connects TRBV19 to TRBJ2-5; D gene unclear. Germline loops: CDR1 LNHDA, CDR2 SQIVND (reference sequence). With 1 base removed from V and 9 bases from J, the gap between germline ends came to 12 bases. This CDR3 is built from 13 residues. CDR3 nucleotides: TGTGCCAGTAGTATAGCTAAGGCGGACGCCCAGTACTTC. It encodes CASSIAKADAQYF.

The CDR3 region is CASSDETANSPLHF. DNA of the CDR3: TGTGCCAGCAGTGATGAGACAGCTAATTCACCCCTCCACTTT. This chain uses TRBV2 with TRBJ1-6; TRBD1 might be the D (5 bases). CDR1 is SNHLY and CDR2 is FYNNEI in the germline V gene. V dropped 3 bases and J dropped 6 bases, with 9 bases sitting between them. The CDR3 totals 14 residues.

The rearrangement joins TRBV2 to TRBJ2-5; no clear D. Germline lookup yields CDR1 SNHLY and CDR2 FYNNEI. The ends were cut back, 4 bases at V and 1 base at J, with 10 bases in the middle. The CDR3 has 14 amino acids. CDR3 sequence reads: CASSVEPLQETQYF. CDR3 bases: TGTGCCAGCAGTGTCGAGCCTCTCCAAGAGACCCAGTACTTC.

The chain employs TRBV7-2 and TRBJ2-3; D gene uncertain. V gave up 6 bases and J gave up 3 bases, with 4 bases separating them. The CDR3 consists of 11 residues. The V gene's germline CDR1 is SGHTA and CDR2 FQGNSA. This chain's CDR3 is CASRGTDTQYF. Here the CDR3 DNA reads TGTGCCAGCAGGGGTACAGATACGCAGTATTTT. The entire variable domain, with the rest obtained from reference TRBV7-2 and TRBJ2-3, is as follows: GAGVSQSPSNKVTEKGKDVELRCDPISGHTALYWYRQSLGQGLEFLIYFQGNSAPDKSGLPSDRFSAERTGGSVSTLTIQRTQQEDSAVYLCASRGTDTQYFGPGTRLTVL.

The chain couples TRBV27 to TRBJ2-1; the D gene is possibly TRBD2 (6 bases). The germline gives CDR1 MNHEY, CDR2 SMNVEV (reference sequence). CDR3 size: 15 residues. Trimming took 8 bases from V and 0 from J, leaving 14 bases between them. The DNA of the CDR3 is TGTGCCAGCGGTGAACGGGGGAGCTCCTACAATGAGCAGTTCTTC. This codes for CASGERGSSYNEQFF.

The gene calls are TRBV12-5 and TRBJ2-2; tentatively, D is TRBD1 or TRBD2 (6 bases each). The CDR3 length is 16 residues. Germline V gives CDR1 LGHNT, CDR2 FRNRAP. Deletions cut 0 bases from V and 5 bases from J, with 13 bases between. CDR3 sequence: CASGLVLSGATGELFF. CDR3 DNA sequence: TGTGCTAGTGGTTTGGTACTATCGGGGGCAACCGGGGAGCTGTTTTTT.

The genes are TRBV5-1 and TRBJ1-1; D not resolved. This CDR3 has 13 amino acids. Germline V gives CDR1 SGHRS, CDR2 YFSETQ. V was shortened by 0 bases and J by 11 bases, with 14 bases between the two germline ends. CDR3 sequence: CASSLGDPPSAFF. CDR3 DNA sequence: TGCGCCAGCAGCTTGGGAGACCCCCCGTCGGCTTTCTTT.

The chain recombines TRBV9 with TRBJ2-5, with TRBD2 matching 8 bases. The better agreement between TRBJ2-7 and the DNA end casts doubt on the J call. Germline V gene lookup returns CDR1 SGDLS and CDR2 YYNGEE. The CDR3 is made up of 14 amino acids. CDR3 sequence: CASSPNSGAYEQYF. The DNA for the CDR3 is TGTGCCAGCAGCCCCAATAGCGGGGCCTACGAGCAGTACTTC.

The chain carries TRBV11-2 and TRBJ2-7; D is unclear. This CDR3 spans 11 amino acids. In germline, CDR1 is SGHAT, CDR2 FQNNGV. With 5 bases removed from V and 13 bases from J, the gap between germline ends came to 15 bases. DNA for the CDR3: TGTGCCAGCAGCCTCGAGGCCCTAGTATACGTC. As protein: CASSLEALVYV.

This chain joins TRBV29-1 and TRBJ2-7, with D uncertain. This CDR3 has 13 residues. Trimming pared 3 bases from V and 9 bases from J, leaving 18 bases between. Germline V lookup: CDR1 SQVTM, CDR2 ANQGSEA. The CDR3 sequence: CSVEFGASIGQYF. CDR3 nucleotides: TGCAGCGTTGAGTTTGGAGCGTCGATTGGGCAGTACTTC.

DNA for the CDR3: TGTGCCAGCAGCGGAGGAGGACAGGGATACAATGAGCAGTTCTTC. This translates into CASSGGGQGYNEQFF. This chain links TRBV7-6 with TRBJ2-1, with 8 bases that match TRBD1. This CDR3 contains 15 residues. The germline CDR1 and CDR2 sequences are SGHVS and FNYEAQ. Unmatched junction bases numbered 7, after V lost 5 bases and J lost 4 bases.